The T cell receptor (beta chain) described here comes from a study of shared clonotypes between healthy human individuals. On the study more broadly: The cohort comprised a couple of women and a few men. Their ages spanned 18 to 49 years.

In regard to this clone: Its matching antigen is unknown. A read error may explain this, as a much larger clone is one base away. The sample carries other DNA sequences with the same CDR3.

Study-wide results and limits: Investigators collected only blood, and repertoires in tissues likely differ.

The assay ran at deep level. Some 27,000 T cell genomes, or about 200 ng DNA, went into the sorted-subset replicate PCRs. The table came from immunoSEQ multiplex PCR; TCRdb's copy has only in-frame clones and leaves some out. The table shows 850,000 to 1,200,000 clones, with roughly 70% occurring only once. This TCR came from a man aged 18 to 35 in good health. Sequencing was done on a sample of memory CD4+ T cells sorted from blood. Documented subset: CD45RA-negative fraction.

CDR3 residues: CASSLRETQYF. The DNA for the CDR3 is TGCGCCAGCAGCTTGAGAGAGACCCAGTACTTC. The V and J genes are TRBV5-1 and TRBJ2-5; D is undetermined. V was pared by 1 base and J by 4 bases, with 2 bases between. CDR3 size: 11 residues. Germline values: CDR1 SGHRS, CDR2 YFSETQ.